This TCR beta chain came from a study of cytomegalovirus exposure and HLA in healthy donors. The PCR had 60 Vbeta and 13 Jbeta primers. Assay used: immunoSEQ multiplex PCR; TCRdb lists only in-frame clones, some missing. Of 250,000 or so clones detected, roughly four fifths appear once; the ten largest clones hold approximately 8.4%. Germline CDR1 reads SQVTM; CDR2 reads ANQGSEA. CDR3 length equals 12 residues. Trimming stripped 4 bases from V and 5 bases from J, with 11 bases between. Study findings and constraints: The study listed 150 to 200 cytomegalovirus-associated TCR beta chains. In a later analysis, TCR beta V- and J-gene trimming showed a link to a missense DCLRE1C variant. A later analysis found common viral pathogens apparently linked to several of the most significant clusters. Per published accounts, TCR beta sequences correctly predicted the HLA-A and HLA-B alleles of most subjects.

About this clone: Its antigen is still unknown. The same CDR3 also results from other DNA sequences found in this sample.

Sequenced material: PBMCs. The TCR sequence derives from a woman aged 55-70 years in good health and CMV-seropositive. The V gene is TRBV29-1, the J gene TRBJ1-1; D might be TRBD1 (5 bases). For the CDR3, the DNA is TGCAGCGTTGTTAGGGAGGGGACTGAAGCTTTCTTT. This codes for CSVVREGTEAFF.